The entry that follows covers one TCR beta chain sequence. The target antigen is unknown. Sequencing used immunoSEQ multiplex PCR; TCRdb keeps in-frame clones, though not all of them. Of about 2 million clones listed, around 95% are singletons. Recent vaccinations or acute infections were absent in the healthy HIV-negative adult donors. A CD45RA-negative memory subset and a CD45RA+ naive subset were separated from the CD4+ cells. This specimen comes from a study of shared clonotypes between healthy human individuals. The study, taken as a whole, reports: A handful of donors showed sharing of approximately 5% of naive CD4 clonotypes.

Specimen: naive CD4+ T cells sorted from blood. Subset reported: CD45RA+ positively selected. This receptor was obtained from a man aged 18-30 years in good health.

This CDR3 reads CASSQGLVPYEQYF. CDR3 nucleotide sequence: TGTGCCAGCAGCCAAGGGCTAGTTCCCTACGAGCAGTACTTC. The chain joins TRBV7-2 to TRBJ2-7; D is ambiguous. Germline V gives CDR1 SGHTA, CDR2 FQGNSA. CDR3 length equals 14 residues. V lost 5 bases and J 2 bases, leaving 13 bases between the germline ends.